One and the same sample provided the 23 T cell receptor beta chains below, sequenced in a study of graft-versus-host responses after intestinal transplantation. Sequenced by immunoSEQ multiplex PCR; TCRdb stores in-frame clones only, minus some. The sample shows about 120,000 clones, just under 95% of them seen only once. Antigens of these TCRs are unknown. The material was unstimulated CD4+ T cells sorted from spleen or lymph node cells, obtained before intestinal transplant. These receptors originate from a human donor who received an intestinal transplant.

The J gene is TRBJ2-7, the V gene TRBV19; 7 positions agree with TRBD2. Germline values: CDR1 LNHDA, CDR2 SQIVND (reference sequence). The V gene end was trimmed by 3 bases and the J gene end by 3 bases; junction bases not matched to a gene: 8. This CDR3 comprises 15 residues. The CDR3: CASSINAGVLYEQYF. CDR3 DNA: TGTGCCAGTAGTATTAACGCGGGAGTCCTCTACGAGCAGTACTTC.

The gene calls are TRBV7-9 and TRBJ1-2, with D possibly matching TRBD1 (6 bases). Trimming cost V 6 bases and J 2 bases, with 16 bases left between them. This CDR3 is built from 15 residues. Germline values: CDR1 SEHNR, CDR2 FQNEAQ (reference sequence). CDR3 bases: TGTGCCAGCAGTCTCAGGGGACAACTAAACTATGGCTACACCTTC. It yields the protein CASSLRGQLNYGYTF.

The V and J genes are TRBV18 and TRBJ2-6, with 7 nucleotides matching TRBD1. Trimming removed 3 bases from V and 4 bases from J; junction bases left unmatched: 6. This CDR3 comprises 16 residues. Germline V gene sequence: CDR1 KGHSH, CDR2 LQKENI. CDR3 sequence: CASSPATGTGANVLTF. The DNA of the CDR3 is TGTGCCAGCTCACCTGCGACAGGGACCGGGGCCAACGTCCTGACTTTC.

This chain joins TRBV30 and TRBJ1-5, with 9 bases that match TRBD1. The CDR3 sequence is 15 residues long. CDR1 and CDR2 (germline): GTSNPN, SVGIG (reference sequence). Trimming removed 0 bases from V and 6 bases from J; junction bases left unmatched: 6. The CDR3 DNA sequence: TGTGCCTGGAGTGTAAGGGGACAGGGTTTTCAGCCCCAGCATTTT. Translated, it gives CAWSVRGQGFQPQHF.

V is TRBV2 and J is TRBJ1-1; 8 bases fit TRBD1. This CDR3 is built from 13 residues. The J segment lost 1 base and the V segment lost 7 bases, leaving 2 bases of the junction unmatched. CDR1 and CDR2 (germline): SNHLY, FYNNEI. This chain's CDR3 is CASTDRENTEAFF. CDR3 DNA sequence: TGTGCCAGCACGGACAGGGAGAACACTGAAGCTTTCTTT.

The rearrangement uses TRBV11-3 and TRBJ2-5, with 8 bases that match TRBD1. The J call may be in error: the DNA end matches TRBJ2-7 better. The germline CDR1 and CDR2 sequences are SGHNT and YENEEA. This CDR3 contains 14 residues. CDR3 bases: TGTGCCAGCAGCTTAGGGGGACAGGCCTACGAGCAGTACTTC. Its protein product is CASSLGGQAYEQYF.

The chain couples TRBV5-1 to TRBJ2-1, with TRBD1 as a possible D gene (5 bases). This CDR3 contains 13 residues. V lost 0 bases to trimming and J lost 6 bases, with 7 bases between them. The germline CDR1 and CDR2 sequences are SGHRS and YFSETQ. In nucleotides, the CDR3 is TGCGCCAGCAGCTTGGACCAGGGCAATGAGCAGTTCTTC. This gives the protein CASSLDQGNEQFF.

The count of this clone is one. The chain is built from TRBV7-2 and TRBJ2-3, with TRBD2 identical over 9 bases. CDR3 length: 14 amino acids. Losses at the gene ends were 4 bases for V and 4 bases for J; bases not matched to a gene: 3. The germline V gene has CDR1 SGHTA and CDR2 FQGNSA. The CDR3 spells CASSWIAGADTQYF. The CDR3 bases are TGTGCCAGCAGCTGGATAGCGGGAGCAGATACGCAGTATTTT.

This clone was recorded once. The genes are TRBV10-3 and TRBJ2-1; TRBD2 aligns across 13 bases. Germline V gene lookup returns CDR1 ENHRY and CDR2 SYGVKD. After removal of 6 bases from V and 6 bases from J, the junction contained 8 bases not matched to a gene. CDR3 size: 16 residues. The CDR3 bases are TGTGCCATCAGAGATGTTGGGACTAGCGGGATCAATGAGCAGTTCTTC. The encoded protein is CAIRDVGTSGINEQFF.

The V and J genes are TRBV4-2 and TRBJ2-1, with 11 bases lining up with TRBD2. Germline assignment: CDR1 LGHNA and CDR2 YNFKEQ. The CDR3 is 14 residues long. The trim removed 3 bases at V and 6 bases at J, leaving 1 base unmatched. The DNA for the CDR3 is TGTGCCAGCAGCCAGGGACTAGCGGTCAATGAGCAGTTCTTC. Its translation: CASSQGLAVNEQFF.

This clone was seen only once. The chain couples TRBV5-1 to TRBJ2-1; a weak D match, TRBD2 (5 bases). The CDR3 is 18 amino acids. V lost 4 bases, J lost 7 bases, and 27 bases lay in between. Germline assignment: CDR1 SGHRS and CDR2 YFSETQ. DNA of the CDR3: TGCGCCAGCAGCCCCGACCCGACTAACAAAAAAAAACAGAATGAGCAGTTCTTC. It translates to CASSPDPTNKKKQNEQFF.

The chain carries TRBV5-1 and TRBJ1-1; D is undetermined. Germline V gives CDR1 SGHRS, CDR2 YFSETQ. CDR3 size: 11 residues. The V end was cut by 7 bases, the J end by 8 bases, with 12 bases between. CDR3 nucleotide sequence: TGCGCCAGCGGCGAACGGACCGAAGCTTTCTTT. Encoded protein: CASGERTEAFF.

CDR3 protein: CASSVTGDSGNTIYF. The CDR3 nucleotides read TGTGCCAGCAGCGTCACAGGGGACTCTGGAAACACCATATATTTT. This chain connects TRBV7-3 to TRBJ1-3; 7 nucleotides agree with TRBD1. The CDR3 sequence is 15 residues long. Germline loops: CDR1 SGHTA, CDR2 FQGTGA. The V and J ends lost 5 bases and 0 bases, in that order; junction bases with no gene match: 4.

CDR3 residues: CAISEGTGGFNQPQHF. DNA of the CDR3: TGTGCCATCAGTGAGGGGACAGGGGGCTTCAATCAGCCCCAGCATTTT. This sequence joins TRBV10-3 and TRBJ1-5; TRBD1 aligns across 12 bases. This CDR3 comprises 16 residues. Germline CDR1 ENHRY, CDR2 SYGVKD. The junction had 2 bases not matched to a gene; V was cut back by 2 bases and J by 3 bases.

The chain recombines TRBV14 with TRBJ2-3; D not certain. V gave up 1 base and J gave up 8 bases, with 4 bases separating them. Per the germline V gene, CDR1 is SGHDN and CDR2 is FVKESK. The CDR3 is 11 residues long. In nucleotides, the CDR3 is TGTGCCAGCAGCCAAGTATCTACGCAGTATTTT. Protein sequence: CASSQVSTQYF.

CDR3: CASSAGTSGTSTDTQYF. DNA for the CDR3: TGTGCCAGCAGCGCGGGGACTAGCGGGACTAGCACAGATACGCAGTATTTT. The chain joins TRBV9 to TRBJ2-3, with 13 bases identical to TRBD2. Germline CDR1 reads SGDLS; CDR2 reads YYNGEE. This CDR3 is 17 amino acids long. J lost 0 bases, V lost 3 bases, and 4 bases had no gene match.

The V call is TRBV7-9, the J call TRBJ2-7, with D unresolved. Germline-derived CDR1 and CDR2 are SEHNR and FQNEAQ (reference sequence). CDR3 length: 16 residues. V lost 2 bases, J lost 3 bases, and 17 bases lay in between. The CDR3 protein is CASSLYGQSRRYEQYF. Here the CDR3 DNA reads TGTGCCAGCAGCTTATACGGGCAGAGTCGACGCTACGAGCAGTACTTC.

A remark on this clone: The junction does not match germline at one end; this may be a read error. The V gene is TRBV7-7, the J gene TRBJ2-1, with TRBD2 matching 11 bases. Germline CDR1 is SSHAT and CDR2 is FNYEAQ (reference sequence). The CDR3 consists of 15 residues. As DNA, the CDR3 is TGTGCTAGCAGCTTAGGGACTAGCGGCTACAATGAGCAGTTCTTC. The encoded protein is CASSLGTSGYNEQFF. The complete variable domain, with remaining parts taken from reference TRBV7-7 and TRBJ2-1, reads GAGVSQSPRYKVTKRGQDVTLRCDPISSHATLYWYQQALGQGPEFLTYFNYEAQPDKSGLPSDRFSAERPEGSISTLTIQRTEQRDSAMYRCASSLGTSGYNEQFFGPGTRLTVL.

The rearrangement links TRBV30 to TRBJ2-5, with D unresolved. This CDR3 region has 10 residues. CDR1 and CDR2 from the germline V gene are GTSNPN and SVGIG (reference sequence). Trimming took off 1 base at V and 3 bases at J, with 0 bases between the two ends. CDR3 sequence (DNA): TGTGCCTGGAGTGAAGAGACCCAGTACTTC. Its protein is CAWSEETQYF.

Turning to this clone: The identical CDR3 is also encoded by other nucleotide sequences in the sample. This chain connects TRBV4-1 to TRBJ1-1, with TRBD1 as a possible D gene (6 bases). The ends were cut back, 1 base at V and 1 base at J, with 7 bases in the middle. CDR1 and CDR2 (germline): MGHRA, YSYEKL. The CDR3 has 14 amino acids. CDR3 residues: CASSQVDRNTEAFF. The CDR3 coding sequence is TGCGCCAGCAGCCAAGTGGACAGGAACACTGAAGCTTTCTTT.

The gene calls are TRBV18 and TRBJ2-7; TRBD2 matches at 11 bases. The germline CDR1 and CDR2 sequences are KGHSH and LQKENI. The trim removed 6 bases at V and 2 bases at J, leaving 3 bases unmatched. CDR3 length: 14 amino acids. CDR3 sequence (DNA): TGTGCCAGCTCCTTAGCGGGAGGGCCCTACGAGCAGTACTTC. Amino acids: CASSLAGGPYEQYF.

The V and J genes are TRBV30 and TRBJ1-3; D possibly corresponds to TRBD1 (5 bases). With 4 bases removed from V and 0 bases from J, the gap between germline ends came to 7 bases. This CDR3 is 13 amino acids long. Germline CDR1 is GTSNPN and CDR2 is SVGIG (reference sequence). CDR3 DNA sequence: TGTGCCTGGAACAGGAACTCTGGAAACACCATATATTTT. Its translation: CAWNRNSGNTIYF. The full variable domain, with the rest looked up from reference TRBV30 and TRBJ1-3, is SQTIHQWPATLVQPVGSPLSLECTVEGTSNPNLYWYRQAAGRGLQLLFYSVGIGQISSEVPQNLSASRPQDRQFILSSKKLLLSDSGFYLCAWNRNSGNTIYFGEGSWLTVV.

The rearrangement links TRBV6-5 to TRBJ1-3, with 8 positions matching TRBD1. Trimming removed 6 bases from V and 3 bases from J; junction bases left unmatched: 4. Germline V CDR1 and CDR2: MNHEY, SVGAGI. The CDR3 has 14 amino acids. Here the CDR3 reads CASRRGQGGNTIYF. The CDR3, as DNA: TGTGCCAGCAGGCGAGGACAGGGTGGAAACACCATATATTTT.